Below are 11 T cell receptor beta chains sequenced from a single sample in a study of T cells in Graves' hyperthyroidism and ophthalmopathy. Amplified regions were TCR beta CDR3 sequences from RNA transcripts. Researchers ran a first-round RT-PCR on the TCR CDR3 using the HTBI primer set. TCRdb re-called the multiplex PCR reads with MiXCR, one entry per CDR3 protein. The sample lists 300,000 to 450,000 distinct CDR3 sequences, approximately 18% occurring once. Sample: blood. Receptor source: a woman between 25 and 40 years old with Graves' hyperthyroidism that later progressed to Graves' ophthalmopathy.

This clonotype showed up just a few times. The J gene is TRBJ2-5, the V gene TRBV5-1; 12 bases align to TRBD2. The CDR3 spans 16 residues. V gave up 1 base and J gave up 4 bases; unmatched junction bases: 5. The germline gives CDR1 SGHRS, CDR2 YFSETQ. CDR3 nucleotide sequence: TGCGCCAGCAGCTTGACTAGCGGGAGGAGGACAGAGACCCAGTACTTC. Translating it yields CASSLTSGRRTETQYF.

V is TRBV11-1 and J is TRBJ2-2; 7 bases fit TRBD2. The CDR3 consists of 16 residues. After removal of 1 base from V and 1 base from J, the junction contained 3 bases not matched to a gene. The V gene's germline CDR1 is SGHAT and CDR2 FQDESV (reference sequence). The CDR3 coding sequence is TGTGCCAGCAGCTTAGTCCCTAGCGGGAACACCGGGGAGCTGTTTTTT. It specifies CASSLVPSGNTGELFF.

This clonotype showed up many times. This chain joins TRBV29-1 and TRBJ2-2; D remains ambiguous. The CDR3 spans 11 residues. CDR1 SQVTM and CDR2 ANQGSEA come from the germline V gene. The germline V and J ends were trimmed by 7 bases and 5 bases, with 8 bases remaining between them. The CDR3 DNA sequence: TGCAGCGGTGACTGGACCGGGGAGCTGTTTTTT. It is translated as CSGDWTGELFF.

The chain uses TRBV5-5 and TRBJ2-3; TRBD2 matches at 10 bases. The CDR3 has 16 amino acids. V dropped 0 bases and J dropped 0; count of bases not matched to a gene: 1. Germline CDR1 SGHKS, CDR2 YYEKEE (reference sequence). The CDR3 spells CASSLVGLASTDTQYF. CDR3 sequence (DNA): TGTGCCAGCAGCTTGGTGGGACTAGCGAGCACAGATACGCAGTATTTT.

This clonotype was detected many times. The chain uses TRBV2 and TRBJ2-7, with TRBD1 matching 9 bases. V trimming: 9 bases; J trimming: 3 bases; junction bases outside the gene matches: 6. The CDR3 covers 13 residues. Germline V gene lookup returns CDR1 SNHLY and CDR2 FYNNEI. This CDR3 is CARSKTGGYEQYF. The CDR3 DNA is TGTGCCAGGTCTAAGACAGGGGGCTACGAGCAGTACTTC.

This clonotype showed up many times. The rearrangement links TRBV3-1 to TRBJ1-2; D may be TRBD1 (5 bases). CDR1 LGHDT and CDR2 YNNKEL come from the germline V gene (reference sequence). The CDR3 length is 16 residues. V was cut by 0 bases and J by 8 bases, with 19 bases left in between. The CDR3 is CASSQDRTRGSGGYTF. The DNA of the CDR3 is TGTGCCAGCAGCCAAGATAGGACGAGGGGATCTGGCGGCTACACCTTC. The full variable domain, in which reference TRBV3-1 and TRBJ1-2 provide the parts outside the CDR3, is DTAVSQTPKYLVTQMGNDKSIKCEQNLGHDTMYWYKQDSKKFLKIMFSYNNKELIINETVPNRFSPKSPDKAHLNLHINSLELGDSAVYFCASSQDRTRGSGGYTFGSGTRLTVV.

This clonotype was counted many times. This chain uses TRBV28 with TRBJ2-7; a weak D match, TRBD2 (6 bases). The CDR3 is 15 residues long. The V and J ends lost 2 bases and 3 bases respectively, with 14 bases between them. Per germline, CDR1 MDHEN and CDR2 SYDVKM. The CDR3 spells CASSLVPGVSYEQYF. The CDR3 DNA sequence: TGTGCCAGCAGTTTAGTCCCGGGGGTGAGCTACGAGCAGTACTTC.

This clonotype was recorded at least ten times. The chain couples TRBV9 to TRBJ2-3, with 7 bases lining up with TRBD2. Germline trimming cut 0 bases from V and 6 bases from J; bases unmatched to any gene: 4. Germline lookup yields CDR1 SGDLS and CDR2 YYNGEE. CDR3 length: 14 amino acids. The CDR3 sequence: CASSVDASGDTQYF. CDR3 DNA: TGTGCCAGCAGCGTAGACGCTAGCGGCGATACGCAGTATTTT.

V usage is TRBV27 and J usage is TRBJ1-1, with D unresolved. CDR1 is MNHEY, CDR2 SMNVEV, per germline (reference sequence). The length of the CDR3 is 15 residues. Between the trimmed V and J ends, which lost 5 bases and 0 bases, there was a span of 13 bases. CDR3: CASSEYGGLNTEAFF. The DNA of the CDR3 is TGTGCCAGCAGTGAATACGGAGGCCTGAACACTGAAGCTTTCTTT.

This clonotype was seen at least ten times. The genes are TRBV2 and TRBJ2-2; the match to TRBD2 covers 15 bases. V dropped 5 bases and J dropped 5; count of bases not matched to a gene: 9. The CDR3 has 18 amino acids. The germline gives CDR1 SNHLY, CDR2 FYNNEI. The CDR3 here is CASSKRTSGRARTGELFF. For the CDR3, the DNA is TGTGCCAGCAGTAAACGGACTAGCGGGAGGGCCCGGACCGGGGAGCTGTTTTTT. The whole variable domain, remainder taken from reference TRBV2 and TRBJ2-2, is EPEVTQTPSHQVTQMGQEVILRCVPISNHLYFYWYRQILGQKVEFLVSFYNNEISEKSEIFDDQFSVERPDGSNFTLKIRSTKLEDSAMYFCASSKRTSGRARTGELFFGEGSRLTVL.

This clonotype was counted many times. This chain connects TRBV5-4 to TRBJ1-6, with 10 bases that match TRBD1. The germline V gene has CDR1 SGHNT and CDR2 YYREEE (reference sequence). The CDR3 is 16 residues long. The V gene end was trimmed by 2 bases and the J gene end by 3 bases; junction bases not matched to a gene: 2. CDR3 loop: CASSFGQGGYNSPLHF. The CDR3 DNA sequence: TGTGCCAGCAGCTTCGGACAGGGGGGCTATAATTCACCCCTCCACTTT.